This T cell receptor beta chain was recorded in a study of blood T cell repertoires in COVID-19. Whole-study context: From T cells, B-cell-depleted T cells, or PBMCs came the material, which was cDNA or gDNA.

The CDR3 totals 22 residues. J lost 4 bases, V lost 5 bases, and 26 bases had no gene match. The germline V gene encodes CDR1 SGHDN and CDR2 FVKESK. The method was immunoSEQ multiplex PCR; TCRdb's version includes in-frame clones alone and lacks a portion of them. Among about 140,000 clones listed, around 80% were seen once. The chain carries TRBV14 and TRBJ2-1, with 10 nucleotides matching TRBD2. The receptor was derived from a man aged 55 to 70 with active or convalescent COVID-19. Sequencing used peripheral blood. Here the CDR3 DNA reads TGTGCCAGCAGCGCCCGATCCAAGCCTACCGAAAAACTAGCGGGGAGTTACAATGAGCAGTTCTTC. Its translation: CASSARSKPTEKLAGSYNEQFF.